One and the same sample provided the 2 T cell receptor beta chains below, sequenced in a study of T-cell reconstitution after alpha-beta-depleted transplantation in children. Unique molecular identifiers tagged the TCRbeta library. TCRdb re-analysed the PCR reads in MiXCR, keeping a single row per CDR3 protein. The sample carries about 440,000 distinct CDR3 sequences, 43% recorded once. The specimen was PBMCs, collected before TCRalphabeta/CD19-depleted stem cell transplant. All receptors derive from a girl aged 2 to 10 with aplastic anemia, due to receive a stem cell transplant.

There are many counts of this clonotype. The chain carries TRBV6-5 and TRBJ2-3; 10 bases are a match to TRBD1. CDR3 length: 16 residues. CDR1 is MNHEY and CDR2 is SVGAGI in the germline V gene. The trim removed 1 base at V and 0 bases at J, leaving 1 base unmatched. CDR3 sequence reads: CASSYWGQGSTDTQYF. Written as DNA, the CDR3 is TGTGCCAGCAGTTACTGGGGACAGGGGAGCACAGATACGCAGTATTTT.

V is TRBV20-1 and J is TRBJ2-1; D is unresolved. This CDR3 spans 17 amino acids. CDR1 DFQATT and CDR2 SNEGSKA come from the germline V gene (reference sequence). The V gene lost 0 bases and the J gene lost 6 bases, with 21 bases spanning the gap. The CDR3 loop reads CSARDLDAPSRSNEQFF. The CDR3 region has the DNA TGCAGTGCTAGAGATCTGGACGCCCCGTCGCGTTCCAATGAGCAGTTCTTC.